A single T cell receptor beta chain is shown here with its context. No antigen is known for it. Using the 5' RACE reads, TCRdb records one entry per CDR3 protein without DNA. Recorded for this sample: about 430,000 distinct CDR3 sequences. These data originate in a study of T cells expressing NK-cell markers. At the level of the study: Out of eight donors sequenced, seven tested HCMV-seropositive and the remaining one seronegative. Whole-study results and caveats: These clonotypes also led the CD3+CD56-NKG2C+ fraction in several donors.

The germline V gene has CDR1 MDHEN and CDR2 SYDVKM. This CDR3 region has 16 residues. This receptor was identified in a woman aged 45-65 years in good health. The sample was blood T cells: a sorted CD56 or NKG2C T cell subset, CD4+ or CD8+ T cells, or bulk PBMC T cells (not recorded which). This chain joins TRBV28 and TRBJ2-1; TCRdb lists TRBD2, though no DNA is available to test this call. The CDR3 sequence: CASSTRTSGRNNEQFF.